Listed below are T cell receptor beta chains from one sample, sequenced in a study of technical replicates of blood from several donors. Libraries were prepared by immunoSEQ multiplex PCR; TCRdb keeps only in-frame clonotypes and omits some of them. This sample has 70,000 to 90,000 clones, with more than 90% found just once. Material: T cells isolated from PBMCs. These TCRs come from a human donor in good health. Each CDR3 is given with its conserved first and last residue. A D gene is named only where the DNA matches it firmly. Clone sizes are given selectively: once, few, many, or a class where the clone is expanded.

V gene,D gene,J gene,clone size,CDR3 DNA,CDR3 protein
TRBV5-1,TRBD1,TRBJ1-5,NA,TGCGCCAGCAGCTTGGCGGGACAGTTCAATCAGCCCCAGCATTTT,CASSLAGQFNQPQHF
TRBV4-1,NA,TRBJ1-5,NA,TGCGCCAGCAGCGCGGTTAGCAATCAGCCCCAGCATTTT,CASSAVSNQPQHF
TRBV30,NA,TRBJ1-3,NA,TGTGCCTGGGGTGATATCGGAGCTGGAAACACCATATATTTT,CAWGDIGAGNTIYF
TRBV27,TRBD1,TRBJ1-2,NA,TGTGCCAGCAGGGGCAGGGGGGATTATGGCTACACCTTC,CASRGRGDYGYTF
TRBV7-8,NA,TRBJ2-7,NA,TGTGCCAGCAGCTTAGCGCAGACTATCACCTTCGACGAGCAGTACTTC,CASSLAQTITFDEQYF
TRBV2,TRBD1,TRBJ1-5,NA,TGTGCCAGCACCGGCGACAGGGCTCCCAATCAGCCCCAGCATTTT,CASTGDRAPNQPQHF
TRBV5-1,TRBD1,TRBJ1-1,NA,TGCGCCAGCAGCTCCCGGACAGGGCGGAGGAGGAACACTGAAGCTTTCTTT,CASSSRTGRRRNTEAFF
TRBV28,TRBD1,TRBJ1-2,NA,TGTGCCAGCAGTTGGGACAGATCCTACACCTTC,CASSWDRSYTF
TRBV7-2,NA,TRBJ2-7,NA,TGTGCCAGCAGCTTGGGCCCCCTAAGGAGGAAGGGCTCCTACGAGCAGTACTTC,CASSLGPLRRKGSYEQYF
TRBV5-4,NA,TRBJ2-2,NA,TGTGCCAGCAGCTTGGACAGGGACACCGGGGAGCTGTTTTTT,CASSLDRDTGELFF
TRBV29-1,NA,TRBJ2-7,NA,TGCAGCGTTTTGGACATTTTCGGGTCCTACGAGCAGTACTTC,CSVLDIFGSYEQYF
TRBV28,TRBD1,TRBJ1-5,few,TGTGCCAGCCAGGGGGTGACTAGCAATCAGCCCCAGCATTTT,CASQGVTSNQPQHF
TRBV15,NA,TRBJ2-2,NA,TGTGCCACCAGCAGAGATCAATTAAAGAAGGGGTCCCTGAACACCGGGGAGCTGTTTTTT,CATSRDQLKKGSLNTGELFF
TRBV28,NA,TRBJ2-2,NA,TGTGCCAGCAGTCCGCCGACAGGGAACACCGGGGAGCTGTTTTTT,CASSPPTGNTGELFF
TRBV5-1,NA,TRBJ2-7,NA,TGCGCCAGCAGCGACGTCCTTAAGGGGTACGAGCAGTACTTC,CASSDVLKGYEQYF
TRBV1,NA,TRBJ2-7,NA,TGCACCAGCAGCCGGAATAGACAGGCGTTCTCCTACGAGCAGTACTTC,CTSSRNRQAFSYEQYF
TRBV19,NA,TRBJ2-7,NA,TGTGCCAGTAGTTGGGCCGGGAGAAGCTCCTACGAGCAGTACTTC,CASSWAGRSSYEQYF
TRBV7-2,NA,TRBJ2-7,NA,TGTGCCAGCAGCTCCCCCCGCAGGGGCAAACGGTACGAGCAGTACTTC,CASSSPRRGKRYEQYF
TRBV2,NA,TRBJ2-2,NA,TGTGCCAGCAGTCAGGACTTCACCGGGGAGCTGTTTTTT,CASSQDFTGELFF
TRBV27,NA,TRBJ2-1,NA,TGTGCCAGCAGTTGGGAGTGGGCGGGGGCTAAGTTCTTC,CASSWEWAGAKFF
TRBV7-7,TRBD2,TRBJ2-1,NA,TGTGCCAGCAGCCTGCTAGCGGGAGGACTTTCCTACAATGAGCAGTTCTTC,CASSLLAGGLSYNEQFF
TRBV2,NA,TRBJ2-1,NA,TGTGCCAGCAGCCAACAGCTCAGCTCCTACAATGAGCAGTTCTTC,CASSQQLSSYNEQFF
TRBV7-9,TRBD1,TRBJ1-2,few,TGTGCCAGCAGCTTTTCATCAGGGGGAGTCGGCTACACCTTC,CASSFSSGGVGYTF
TRBV5-1,NA,TRBJ2-7,NA,TGCGCCAGCAGCTTGACCAGTGACAAGCTGGACGAGCAGTACTTC,CASSLTSDKLDEQYF
TRBV2,TRBD1,TRBJ1-3,NA,TGTGCCAGCAGTGAGGGGGACAGCCCTGGAAACACCATATATTTT,CASSEGDSPGNTIYF
TRBV5-1,NA,TRBJ2-2,NA,TGCGCCAGCAGCTTGCGGGGAACGTCGAACACCGGGGAGCTGTTTTTT,CASSLRGTSNTGELFF
TRBV7-9,TRBD1,TRBJ1-1,NA,TGTGCCAGCAGTTACGGACAGGATTCTGAAGCTTTCTTT,CASSYGQDSEAFF